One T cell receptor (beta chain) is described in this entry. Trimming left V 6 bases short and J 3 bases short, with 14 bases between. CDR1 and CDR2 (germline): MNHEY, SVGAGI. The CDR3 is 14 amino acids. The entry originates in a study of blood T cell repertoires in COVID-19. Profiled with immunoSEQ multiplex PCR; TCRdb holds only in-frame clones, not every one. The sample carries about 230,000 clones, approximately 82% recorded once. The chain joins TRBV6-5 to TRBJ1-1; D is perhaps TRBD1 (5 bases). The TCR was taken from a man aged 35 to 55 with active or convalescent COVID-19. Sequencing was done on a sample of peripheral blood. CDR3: CASRVGQLYTEAFF. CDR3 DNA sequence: TGTGCCAGCAGAGTAGGACAATTGTACACTGAAGCTTTCTTT.